The T cell receptor (beta chain) under discussion was sequenced for a study of T cells in tumors after PD-1 blockade. Notes on this clone: As yet, its antigen is unknown.

Study-wide points: Peripheral recruitment is suggested, as some novel exhausted tumor clones were in pre-treatment blood.

Germline CDR1 LGHNA, CDR2 YNFKEQ. The V and J ends lost 0 bases and 4 bases, in that order; junction bases with no gene match: 11. The length of the CDR3 is 17 residues. Libraries were prepared by immunoSEQ multiplex PCR; TCRdb keeps only in-frame clonotypes and omits some of them. The sample yields 60,000 to 65,000 clones, under 80% seen once. The sample in question was PBMCs, obtained after anti-PD-1 treatment. The TCR sequence derives from a human donor with basal cell carcinoma. J is TRBJ2-5 and V is TRBV4-2, with 7 positions matching TRBD1. The CDR3: CASSQDAPGGSIETQYF. CDR3 bases: TGTGCCAGCAGCCAAGATGCCCCAGGGGGTTCCATAGAGACCCAGTACTTC.